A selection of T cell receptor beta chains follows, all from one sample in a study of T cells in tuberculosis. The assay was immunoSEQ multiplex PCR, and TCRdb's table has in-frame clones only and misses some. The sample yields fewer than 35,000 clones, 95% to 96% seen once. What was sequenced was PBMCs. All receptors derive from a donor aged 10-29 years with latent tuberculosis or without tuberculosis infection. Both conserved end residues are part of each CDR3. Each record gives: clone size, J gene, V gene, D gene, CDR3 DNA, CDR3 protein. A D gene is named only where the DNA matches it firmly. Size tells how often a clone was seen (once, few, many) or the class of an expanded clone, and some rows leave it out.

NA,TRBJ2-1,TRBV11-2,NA,TGTGCCAGCAGCTTAGACAGGGGACCCTACAATGAGCAGTTCTTC,CASSLDRGPYNEQFF
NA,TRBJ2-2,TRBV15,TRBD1,TGTGCCACCAGCAGAGATGGCCCAACCACAGGGGTCAACACCGGGGAGCTGTTTTTT,CATSRDGPTTGVNTGELFF
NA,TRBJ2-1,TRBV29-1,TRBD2,TGCAGCGTTGGTGGCGGGGGGGCCTCCTACAATGAGCAGTTCTTC,CSVGGGGASYNEQFF
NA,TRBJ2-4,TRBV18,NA,TGTGCCAGCTCACCCTTTACCACTAGGGCGGGGAACATTCAGTACTTC,CASSPFTTRAGNIQYF
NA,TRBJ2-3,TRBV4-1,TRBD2,TGCGCCAGCAGCCTCCCCTCTAGCGGGAGATGGGAAGATACGCAGTATTTT,CASSLPSSGRWEDTQYF
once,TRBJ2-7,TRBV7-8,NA,TGTGCCAGCAGCTTAGGGCAGATTTTTTACGAGCAGTACTTC,CASSLGQIFYEQYF
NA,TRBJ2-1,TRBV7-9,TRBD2,TGTGCCAGCAGCTTAGTCGATGGCGGGAGTGGTGATGAGCAGTTCTTC,CASSLVDGGSGDEQFF
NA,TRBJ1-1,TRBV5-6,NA,TGTGCCAGCAGCTCCTACACTGAAGCTTTCTTT,CASSSYTEAFF
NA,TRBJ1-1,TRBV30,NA,TGTGCCTGGAGTGCTGGACTGGCCGTGAACACTGAAGCTTTCTTT,CAWSAGLAVNTEAFF
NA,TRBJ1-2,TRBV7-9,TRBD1,TGTGCCAGCAGCCCCACAGGGGTGGGACACTATGGCTACACCTTC,CASSPTGVGHYGYTF
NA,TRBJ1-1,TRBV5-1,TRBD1,TGCGCCAGCAGCCCGGGACAGGGGCGGGGGAACACTGAAGCTTTCTTT,CASSPGQGRGNTEAFF
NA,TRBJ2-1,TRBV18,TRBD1,TGTGCCAGCTCACAACAACAGGGGGCCCTGAGCTCCTACAATGAGCAGTTCTTC,CASSQQQGALSSYNEQFF
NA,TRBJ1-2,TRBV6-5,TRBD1,TGTGCCAGCAGCCCCTCGGGACAGATGATCTATGGCTACACCTTC,CASSPSGQMIYGYTF
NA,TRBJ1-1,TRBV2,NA,TGTGCCAGCAGTGCTAACCCAGGGGCCTCGAACACTGAAGCTTTCTTT,CASSANPGASNTEAFF
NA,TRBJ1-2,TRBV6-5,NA,TGTGCCAGCAGCCCGGACAGCTATGGCTACACCTTC,CASSPDSYGYTF
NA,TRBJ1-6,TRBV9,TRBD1,TGTGCCAGCAGCCATGGGACAGTTAATTCACCCCTCCACTTT,CASSHGTVNSPLHF
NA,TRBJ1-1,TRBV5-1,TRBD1,TGCGCCAGCAGCTTAGGGACAGGACCTATGAACACTGAAGCTTTCTTT,CASSLGTGPMNTEAFF
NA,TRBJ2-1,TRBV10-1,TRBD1,TGCGCCAGCAGTGATACAGGGGATGAGCAGTTCTTC,CASSDTGDEQFF
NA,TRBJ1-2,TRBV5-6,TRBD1,TGTGCCAGCAGCCAATATGTGACAGGGACAGACTATGGCTACACCTTC,CASSQYVTGTDYGYTF
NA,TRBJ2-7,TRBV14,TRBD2,TGTGCCAGCAGCCAAAACTTTGGACTAGCCTATCACGAGCAGTACTTC,CASSQNFGLAYHEQYF
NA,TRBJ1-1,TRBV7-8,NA,TGTGCCAGCAGCTTAATGCGGGGCCGGAACACTGAAGCTTTCTTT,CASSLMRGRNTEAFF
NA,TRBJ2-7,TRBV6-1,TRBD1,TGTGCCAGCAGTGGTACAGGGGGCGGCTACGAGCAGTACTTC,CASSGTGGGYEQYF
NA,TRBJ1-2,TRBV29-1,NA,TGCAGCGCGAAGCCCCTAGGGACACACTATGGCTACACCTTC,CSAKPLGTHYGYTF
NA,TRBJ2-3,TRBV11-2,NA,TGTGCCAGCAGCTCTATAATTTCGGGTTGGACAGATACGCAGTATTTT,CASSSIISGWTDTQYF
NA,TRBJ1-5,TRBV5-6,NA,TGTGCCAGCAGCTTCGCCGCGACTGCCGATTTGAGCAATCAGCCCCAGCATTTT,CASSFAATADLSNQPQHF
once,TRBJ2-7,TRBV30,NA,TGTGCCTGGAGCGAACCCCCAGTCTCCCTTTCAAGCGGGCAGTACTTC,CAWSEPPVSLSSGQYF
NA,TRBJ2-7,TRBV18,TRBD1,TGTGCCAGCTCACCAGGATCAGGGGGCTACGAGCAGTACTTC,CASSPGSGGYEQYF
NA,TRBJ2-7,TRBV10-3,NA,TGTGCCATCAGTGACCGACCGGACAATTCCTACGAGCAGTACTTC,CAISDRPDNSYEQYF
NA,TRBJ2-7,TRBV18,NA,TGTGCCAGCTCACCCGTATCCTACGAGCAGTACTTC,CASSPVSYEQYF
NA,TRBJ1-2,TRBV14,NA,TGTGCCAGCAGCCATAAAGGGGGGGTCTATGGCTACACCTTC,CASSHKGGVYGYTF
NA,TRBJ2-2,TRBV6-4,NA,TGTGCCAGCAGCGAGAGCGGGACCGGGGAGCTGTTTTTT,CASSESGTGELFF
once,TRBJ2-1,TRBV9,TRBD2,TGTGCCAGCAAGGGAGCGGGAGAAAATGAGCAGTTCTTC,CASKGAGENEQFF
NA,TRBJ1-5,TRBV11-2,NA,TGTGCCAGCAGCTTATACAGTAATAGCAATCAGCCCCAGCATTTT,CASSLYSNSNQPQHF
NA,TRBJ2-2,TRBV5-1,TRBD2,TGCGCCAGCAGCACCGCTAGCGGTACCGGGGAGCTGTTTTTT,CASSTASGTGELFF
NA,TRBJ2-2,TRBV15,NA,TGTGCCACCAGCAGAGAAGTCGAACGGGCCGGGGAGCTGTTTTTT,CATSREVERAGELFF
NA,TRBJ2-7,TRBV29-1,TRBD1,TGCAGCGTTTCGGACAGGGTGGGCGAGCAGTACTTC,CSVSDRVGEQYF
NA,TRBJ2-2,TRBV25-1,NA,TGTGCCAGCAGTGCTACGAACACCGGGGAGCTGTTTTTT,CASSATNTGELFF
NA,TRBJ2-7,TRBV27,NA,TGTGCCAGCAGTTTAAGGGGAAGAAATCCCCACGAGCAGTACTTC,CASSLRGRNPHEQYF
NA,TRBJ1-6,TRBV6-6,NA,TGTGCCAGCAGTTACGGGACTCGGGTCTATAATTCACCCCTCCACTTT,CASSYGTRVYNSPLHF